The T cell receptor beta chain under discussion was sequenced for a study of T cell repertoires in aging, cancer and after chemotherapy. Study-wide results and caveats: Median generation probability rose over the chemotherapy interval in each cancer cohort, suggesting rebound thymic output.

Peripheral blood genomic DNA, not sorted cells or RNA, was the template. CDR3 length equals 14 residues. With 5 bases removed from V and 2 bases from J, the gap between germline ends came to 12 bases. This clonotype is deemed medium-sized. The antigen is not known. Multiplex touch-down PCR with TRB-A/B primers amplified rearranged V-D-J TRB sequences. TCRdb reprocessed the multiplex PCR reads via MiXCR and lists one record per CDR3 protein. The profile covers some 10,000 distinct CDR3 sequences, with roughly 30% appearing a single time and approximately 2% taken by the ten largest. The clonotype comes from a human donor in good health. The sample consisted of blood. This chain uses TRBV12-3 or TRBV12-4 with TRBJ1-2; no definite D call. CDR3: CASSHYGVNYGYTF. The DNA of the CDR3 is TGTGCCAGCAGTCATTACGGGGTGAACTATGGCTACACCTTC.